This TCR beta chain was identified in a study of blood T cell repertoires in COVID-19. Looking at the study overall: The United States, Italy and Spain provided the acute and convalescent COVID-19 samples. In each case, the material was cDNA or gDNA derived from T cells, B-cell-depleted T cells, or PBMCs.

Assay used: immunoSEQ multiplex PCR; TCRdb lists only in-frame clones, some missing. Counted here are 55,000 or so clones, around nine tenths occurring once; the ten biggest clones make up 6.2%. V gave up 8 bases and J gave up 5 bases, with 12 bases separating them. The CDR3 is made up of 11 amino acids. CDR1 is GTSNPN, CDR2 SVGIG, per germline (reference sequence). The V gene is TRBV30, the J gene TRBJ1-2; possible D gene TRBD1, 5 bases. Material: peripheral blood. This TCR came from a man aged 40-55 years with acute or convalescent COVID-19. CDR3: CALPGTYGYTF. CDR3 in DNA: TGTGCCCTCCCCGGGACTTATGGCTACACCTTC.